This T cell receptor (beta chain) was sequenced during a study of shared clonotypes between healthy human individuals. The CDR3 spans 13 residues. The germline CDR1 and CDR2 sequences are MDHEN and SYDVKM. Trimming removed 4 bases from V and 0 bases from J, with 6 bases in between. The healthy adult donors were HIV-negative and reported no recent acute infections or vaccinations. At a deep level, the assay was run. TCRdb keeps only in-frame clones here, not all; method: immunoSEQ multiplex PCR. The repertoire consists of around 1.1 million clones, with around 77% occurring once and the leading ten covering over 0.8%.

The clonotype was recovered from a young man in good health. Some clones in this sample may be carry-over from other donors' samples. The source material was memory CD4+ T cells from PBMCs. Documented subset: CD45RA-negative fraction. This chain connects TRBV28 to TRBJ1-2; D call uncertain. Here the CDR3 reads CASSYTANYGYTF. For the CDR3, the DNA is TGTGCCAGCAGTTACACCGCTAACTATGGCTACACCTTC.